This T cell receptor beta chain is from a study of blood T cell repertoires in COVID-19. Turning to the study itself: From T cells, B-cell-depleted T cells, or PBMCs came the material, which was cDNA or gDNA.

V lost 1 base and J 0 bases, leaving 13 bases between the germline ends. CDR1 is SEHNR and CDR2 is FQNEAQ in the germline V gene (reference sequence). The CDR3 length is 17 residues. In the authors' methods: By means of reference gene primer amplification, nucleated cell counts were estimated. The data were produced by immunoSEQ multiplex PCR, yet TCRdb's version contains in-frame clones alone and is incomplete. That table gives V, J and clone size, and the DNA gave D and trimming. This table holds about 42,000 clones, over 75% found once. The chain recombines TRBV7-9 with TRBJ1-5; possible D gene TRBD1, 6 bases. The sequence was collected from a human donor in a cohort sampled during active COVID-19. Material: peripheral blood. The CDR3 here is CASSLGRGGDSNQPQHF. For the CDR3, the DNA is TGTGCCAGCAGCTTAGGTCGAGGGGGAGATAGCAATCAGCCCCAGCATTTT. Combining the CDR3 with reference TRBV7-9 and TRBJ1-5 gives the whole variable domain DTGVSQNPRHKITKRGQNVTFRCDPISEHNRLYWYRQTLGQGPEFLTYFQNEAQLEKSRLLSDRFSAERPKGSFSTLEIQRTEQGDSAMYLCASSLGRGGDSNQPQHFGDGTRLSIL.